This TCR beta chain was profiled in a study of T cells in Graves' hyperthyroidism and ophthalmopathy. Overall study: Before any treatment, at initial diagnosis, peripheral blood was collected.

The V end lost 5 bases, the J end lost 0 bases, and 11 bases lay between the germline ends. Germline CDR1 is SEHNR and CDR2 is FQNEAQ (reference sequence). The CDR3 loop spans 15 amino acids. There are a few counts of this clonotype. What it binds is not known. Regions amplified from RNA transcripts were the TCR beta CDR3 regions. The HTBI set primed first-round TCR CDR3 RT-PCR. TCRdb recomputed calls from the multiplex PCR reads with MiXCR, one row per CDR3 protein. The data hold fewer than 850,000 distinct CDR3 sequences, with 15% to 20% observed a single time. In making diagnoses, clinical symptoms, serum thyroxine and TRAb, thyroid ultrasound and orbital computed tomography were all used. Regarding the study as a whole: Blood also carried most thyroid clonotypes expanded above 0.001.

This sequence originates from a man aged 50 or older with Graves' hyperthyroidism. Sequencing was performed on blood. The V gene is TRBV7-9, the J gene TRBJ1-3; D unclear. The CDR3 loop reads CASSEARSSGNTIYF. CDR3 coding DNA: TGTGCCAGCAGCGAAGCAAGGTCCTCTGGAAACACCATATATTTT.